The 21 T cell receptor beta chains below come from one sample, sequenced in a study of blood T cell repertoires in COVID-19. This table comes from immunoSEQ multiplex PCR, and its TCRdb copy is limited to in-frame clones, with some not included. Of about 43,000 clones listed, around 80% are singletons. Material for sequencing was peripheral blood. The receptors here all came from a woman aged 60-75 years with acute or convalescent COVID-19.

V and J are TRBV7-9 and TRBJ2-7, with a possible D match to TRBD2 (6 bases). The V end lost 3 bases, the J end lost 5 bases, and 11 bases lay between the germline ends. The germline CDR1 and CDR2 sequences are SEHNR and FQNEAQ (reference sequence). This CDR3 has 13 amino acids. The CDR3 protein is CASSFSGSHEQYF. The DNA of the CDR3 is TGTGCCAGCAGCTTTTCCGGGAGCCACGAGCAGTACTTC. Based on the CDR3 plus reference TRBV7-9 and TRBJ2-7, the full variable domain is DTGVSQNPRHKITKRGQNVTFRCDPISEHNRLYWYRQTLGQGPEFLTYFQNEAQLEKSRLLSDRFSAERPKGSFSTLEIQRTEQGDSAMYLCASSFSGSHEQYFGPGTRLTVT.

This rearrangement joins TRBV3-1 (or the pseudogene TRBV3-2) to TRBJ2-7; D perhaps matches TRBD2 (5 bases). Germline-derived CDR1 and CDR2 are LGHDT and YNNKEL (reference sequence). CDR3 size: 15 residues. Trimming removed 4 bases at V and 0 bases at J, with 13 bases between. DNA for the CDR3: TGTGCCAGCAGCCCTAGGACGGGAAGCTCCTACGAGCAGTACTTC. Translation gives CASSPRTGSSYEQYF.

The rearrangement links TRBV6-5 to TRBJ1-1; TRBD1 might be the D (5 bases). CDR1 is MNHEY, CDR2 SVGAGI, per germline. The V gene lost 8 bases and the J gene lost 4 bases, with 11 bases spanning the gap. The CDR3 spans 12 residues. As DNA, the CDR3 is TGTGCCAGCCAGGGAGGCGGCACTGAAGCTTTCTTT. This sequence encodes CASQGGGTEAFF.

CDR3 sequence (DNA): TGTGCTAGTGGTTTGGTACAGGGCAGCGGGGAGCTGTTTTTT. Translating gives CASGLVQGSGELFF. The chain links TRBV12-5 to TRBJ2-2, with D maybe TRBD1 (6 bases). The CDR3 extends over 14 amino acids. The V gene lost 0 bases and the J gene lost 7 bases, with 9 bases spanning the gap. Germline V CDR1 and CDR2: LGHNT, FRNRAP.

V is TRBV7-9 and J is TRBJ1-5; a possible D gene is TRBD1 (6 bases). The V gene's germline CDR1 is SEHNR and CDR2 FQNEAQ (reference sequence). Between the trimmed V and J ends, which lost 5 bases and 5 bases, there was a span of 13 bases. The CDR3 has 14 amino acids. CDR3 bases: TGTGCCAGCAGCCTAGGGGGAGGAGATCAGCCCCAGCATTTT. Translation: CASSLGGGDQPQHF.

The CDR3 region is CASSLGATGNTEAFF. Written as DNA, the CDR3 is TGTGCCAGCAGCTTAGGGGCAACAGGGAACACTGAAGCTTTCTTT. This chain joins TRBV7-2 and TRBJ1-1, with a possible D match to TRBD1 (5 bases). V was shortened by 1 base and J by 1 base, with 10 bases between the two germline ends. Germline CDR1 is SGHTA and CDR2 is FQGNSA. CDR3 length: 15 amino acids.

The gene calls are TRBV6-5 and TRBJ2-1; the D gene is possibly TRBD1 (6 bases). Germline CDR1 and CDR2: MNHEY and SVGAGI. Trimming left V 7 bases short and J 3 bases short, with 16 bases between. The CDR3 is 15 amino acids. The CDR3 nucleotides are TGTGCCAGCAAACGTGACAGGCAATACTACAATGAGCAGTTCTTC. Encoded protein: CASKRDRQYYNEQFF.

The chain recombines TRBV6-5 with TRBJ1-6; D may be TRBD1 (5 bases). The CDR3 has 14 residues. V lost 3 bases and J lost 6, with 9 bases in between. Germline V gene sequence: CDR1 MNHEY, CDR2 SVGAGI. Here the CDR3 DNA reads TGTGCCAGCAGTTATCAGGGTCTTAATTCACCCCTCCACTTT. Translating gives CASSYQGLNSPLHF.

The V call is TRBV10-3, the J call TRBJ1-1; D possibly corresponds to TRBD1 (6 bases). The CDR3 contains 13 residues. Trimming pared 6 bases from V and 10 bases from J, leaving 18 bases between. Germline V CDR1 and CDR2: ENHRY, SYGVKD. The CDR3 spells CAIRDSLQGTAFF. CDR3 DNA sequence: TGTGCCATCAGGGACAGTCTCCAGGGAACAGCTTTCTTT.

This chain joins TRBV9 and TRBJ2-1, with D perhaps matching TRBD2 (6 bases). The CDR3 sequence is 15 residues long. V lost 0 bases and J lost 2, with 9 bases in between. Germline CDR1 is SGDLS and CDR2 is YYNGEE. DNA of the CDR3: TGTGCCAGCAGCGTAGAAGCGGGTGCCTACAATGAGCAGTTCTTC. Translating it yields CASSVEAGAYNEQFF.

The chain recombines TRBV5-8 with TRBJ1-2, with D perhaps TRBD1 (5 bases). Germline-derived CDR1 and CDR2 are SGHTS and YDEGEE. V shed 0 bases and J shed 7 bases, with 10 bases lying between them. The CDR3 has 13 amino acids. This chain's CDR3 is CASSLEGRSGYTF. For the CDR3, the DNA is TGTGCCAGCAGCTTGGAGGGGCGGAGTGGCTACACCTTC. The full variable domain, its missing parts supplied by reference TRBV5-8 and TRBJ1-2, is EAGVTQSPTHLIKTRGQQATLRCSPISGHTSVYWYQQALGLGLQFLLWYDEGEERNRGNFPPRFSGRQFPNYSSELNVNALELEDSALYLCASSLEGRSGYTFGSGTRLTVV.

This clone was recorded a few times. V and J are TRBV10-2 and TRBJ1-6; D might be TRBD1 (6 bases). The CDR3 sequence is 14 residues long. Looked up from germline, CDR1 is WSHSY and CDR2 is SAAADI. Trimming took off 6 bases at V and 6 bases at J, with 12 bases between the two ends. CDR3 in amino acids: CASREGQPNSPLHF. CDR3 DNA sequence: TGCGCCAGCAGAGAAGGACAGCCTAATTCACCCCTCCACTTT.

This chain links TRBV3-1 (or the pseudogene TRBV3-2) with TRBJ2-6; 12 bases fit TRBD1. J gave up 4 bases and V 3 bases, and 7 bases lay outside the gene matches. This CDR3 contains 18 residues. CDR1 LGHDT and CDR2 YNNKEL come from the germline V gene (reference sequence). The CDR3 DNA reads as TGTGCCAGCAGCCATATGGGACAGGGGGCTATGGGGGCCAACGTCCTGACTTTC. It yields the protein CASSHMGQGAMGANVLTF.

The chain joins TRBV5-1 to TRBJ1-2, with 7 bases fitting TRBD1. CDR1 is SGHRS and CDR2 is YFSETQ in the germline V gene. This CDR3 spans 19 amino acids. Trimming took 0 bases from V and 4 from J; bases not matched to a gene: 18. The DNA for the CDR3 is TGCGCCAGCAGCTTGGAATTAGGATCAGGGGGTGAGCGCGGCTATGGCTACACCTTC. It yields the protein CASSLELGSGGERGYGYTF.

The J gene is TRBJ2-7, the V gene TRBV6-1, with 8 bases matching TRBD1. Germline CDR1 reads MNHNS; CDR2 reads SASEGT. V lost 6 bases to trimming and J lost 0 bases; unmatched junction nucleotides: 7. CDR3 length: 15 amino acids. CDR3 residues: CASSFPDRASYEQYF. The DNA of the CDR3 is TGTGCCAGCAGCTTTCCGGACAGGGCCTCCTACGAGCAGTACTTC.

V is TRBV27 and J is TRBJ1-1; tentative D call: TRBD1 (5 bases). The CDR3 length is 14 residues. Germline V CDR1 and CDR2: MNHEY, SMNVEV (reference sequence). Deletions cut 1 base from V and 1 base from J, with 7 bases between. CDR3 DNA sequence: TGTGCCAGCAGTTTATTGCAGGGGAACACTGAAGCTTTCTTT. As protein: CASSLLQGNTEAFF.

The gene calls are TRBV25-1 and TRBJ2-7, with TRBD2 matching over 8 bases. Germline trimming cut 6 bases from V and 7 bases from J; bases unmatched to any gene: 11. Germline-derived CDR1 and CDR2 are MGHDK and SYGVNS. The CDR3 has 14 amino acids. CDR3 protein: CASRNSGLASEQYF. DNA of the CDR3: TGTGCCAGCAGAAATTCAGGACTAGCTTCTGAGCAGTACTTC.

Points on this clone: Within the sample, other DNA sequences also encode this same CDR3. The V call is TRBV10-3, the J call TRBJ1-3, with D possibly TRBD1 on 5 matching bases. The V end was cut by 8 bases, the J end by 3 bases, with 14 bases between. The CDR3 loop spans 14 amino acids. Per germline, CDR1 ENHRY and CDR2 SYGVKD. The CDR3 region is CAIGRHRSGNTIYF. CDR3 sequence (DNA): TGTGCCATCGGGCGGCACAGGAGTGGAAACACCATATATTTT.

The genes are TRBV5-1 and TRBJ1-1; 10 bases are a match to TRBD1. Looked up from germline, CDR1 is SGHRS and CDR2 is YFSETQ. The length of the CDR3 is 13 residues. V lost 2 bases, J lost 8 bases, and 3 bases stayed unmatched. CDR3 sequence: CASSFDRGREAFF. The CDR3 bases are TGCGCCAGCAGCTTCGACAGGGGGCGCGAAGCTTTCTTT.

The chain employs TRBV12-3 or TRBV12-4 and TRBJ1-4; weak D call: TRBD1 (6 bases). This CDR3 is built from 13 residues. With 3 bases removed from V and 14 bases from J, the gap between germline ends came to 16 bases. The CDR3 coding sequence is TGTGCCAGCAGTTTTGAACCACAGGGCGGGCTGTTTTTT. Its protein product is CASSFEPQGGLFF.

This chain connects TRBV7-7 to TRBJ1-4, with a tentative D call TRBD1 (6 bases). With 5 bases removed from V and 0 bases from J, the gap between germline ends came to 16 bases. The CDR3 has 17 amino acids. CDR1 SSHAT and CDR2 FNYEAQ come from the germline V gene (reference sequence). CDR3 coding DNA: TGTGCCAGCAGCCTCGACAGGTATAAGGCAACTAATGAAAAACTGTTTTTT. It codes for CASSLDRYKATNEKLFF.